A selection of T cell receptor beta chains follows, all from one sample in a study of Ad26.COV2.S vaccination and SARS-CoV-2 variants. The method was immunoSEQ multiplex PCR; TCRdb's version includes in-frame clones alone and lacks a portion of them. The profile shows about 350,000 clones, 85% to 90% of them singletons. The material was peripheral blood, obtained in a trial of Ad26.COV2.S vaccine versus placebo. Every receptor here comes from a person aged 18-65 years who received the Ad26.COV2.S COVID-19 vaccine or a placebo. CDR3s include the opening cysteine and the closing phenylalanine or tryptophan. Fields, in order: V gene, D gene, clone size, J gene, CDR3 DNA, CDR3 protein. A D gene is named only where the DNA matches it firmly. Size is omitted from some rows. Given values are once, few, many or a class for expanded clones.

v_call: TRBV6-6; d_call: -; clone_size: -; j_call: TRBJ2-1; cdr3_nt: TGTGCCAGCAGCCGCGCCCCGGGAGAAAGCTACAATGAGCAGTTCTTC; cdr3_aa: CASSRAPGESYNEQFF
v_call: TRBV4-1; d_call: TRBD1; clone_size: -; j_call: TRBJ1-4; cdr3_nt: TGCGCCAGCAGCCAAGGTGACAGGGATAATGAAAAACTGTTTTTT; cdr3_aa: CASSQGDRDNEKLFF
v_call: TRBV27; d_call: -; clone_size: -; j_call: TRBJ2-5; cdr3_nt: TGTGCCAGCAGACCTCAGGGACTCCAAGAGACCCAGTACTTC; cdr3_aa: CASRPQGLQETQYF
v_call: TRBV4-2; d_call: -; clone_size: -; j_call: TRBJ2-1; cdr3_nt: TGTGCCAGCAGCCAAGTTGGGGGAGGCCCATACAATGAGCAGTTCTTC; cdr3_aa: CASSQVGGGPYNEQFF
v_call: TRBV3-1/TRBV3-2; d_call: TRBD2; clone_size: -; j_call: TRBJ2-2; cdr3_nt: TGTGCCAGCAGCCCCAGCGGGAGGGCCGTCTCTGTTAGTCCCGGGGAGCTGTTTTTT; cdr3_aa: CASSPSGRAVSVSPGELFF
v_call: TRBV21-1; d_call: -; clone_size: -; j_call: TRBJ1-1; cdr3_nt: TGTGCCAGCAGCTTCTCAGACATGAACACTGAAGCTTTCTTT; cdr3_aa: CASSFSDMNTEAFF
v_call: TRBV7-2; d_call: TRBD1; clone_size: -; j_call: TRBJ1-1; cdr3_nt: TGTGCCAGCAGCCCGGGACAGAGAACTGAAGCTTTCTTT; cdr3_aa: CASSPGQRTEAFF
v_call: TRBV13; d_call: -; clone_size: -; j_call: TRBJ2-1; cdr3_nt: TGTGCCAGCAGCCCCCCATGGGGGGAGACGTACAATGAGCAGTTCTTC; cdr3_aa: CASSPPWGETYNEQFF
v_call: TRBV21-1; d_call: -; clone_size: -; j_call: TRBJ1-2; cdr3_nt: TGTGCCAGCCCCACCCATACACAGGAGAACTATGGCTACACCTTC; cdr3_aa: CASPTHTQENYGYTF
v_call: TRBV11-1; d_call: -; clone_size: -; j_call: TRBJ2-2; cdr3_nt: TGTGCCAGCAGTAGCCGGACACCAACCGGGGAGCTGTTTTTT; cdr3_aa: CASSSRTPTGELFF
v_call: TRBV27; d_call: TRBD1; clone_size: -; j_call: TRBJ1-2; cdr3_nt: TGTGCCAGCAGCTGGGGACAGAACTATGGCTACACCTTC; cdr3_aa: CASSWGQNYGYTF
v_call: TRBV5-6; d_call: -; clone_size: -; j_call: TRBJ1-5; cdr3_nt: TGTGCCAGCAGCTTGGGGTTTTCGAGCAATCAGCCCCAGCATTTT; cdr3_aa: CASSLGFSSNQPQHF
v_call: TRBV19; d_call: TRBD1; clone_size: -; j_call: TRBJ2-7; cdr3_nt: TGTGCCAGAAGACAGGGCTCCTACGAGCAGTACTTC; cdr3_aa: CARRQGSYEQYF
v_call: TRBV18; d_call: TRBD1; clone_size: -; j_call: TRBJ2-5; cdr3_nt: TGTGCCAGCTCACCACGGGTGACAGGGAAGAGGACCCAGTACTTC; cdr3_aa: CASSPRVTGKRTQYF
v_call: TRBV27; d_call: TRBD2; clone_size: -; j_call: TRBJ2-1; cdr3_nt: TGTGCCAGCAGACCTAGCGCGGGAGGCCCGTACAATGAGCAGTTCTTC; cdr3_aa: CASRPSAGGPYNEQFF
v_call: TRBV19; d_call: -; clone_size: -; j_call: TRBJ1-6; cdr3_nt: TGTGCCAGTGGTTACAGGGCCTATAATTCACCCCTCCACTTT; cdr3_aa: CASGYRAYNSPLHF
v_call: TRBV7-6; d_call: TRBD1; clone_size: -; j_call: TRBJ1-3; cdr3_nt: TGTGCCAGCAGCTTACATGGGACAGGAGCTGGAAACACCATATATTTT; cdr3_aa: CASSLHGTGAGNTIYF
v_call: TRBV12-3/TRBV12-4; d_call: -; clone_size: -; j_call: TRBJ1-1; cdr3_nt: TGTGCCAGCAGTTTCGGGGTTCGGGCTTTCTTT; cdr3_aa: CASSFGVRAFF
v_call: TRBV27; d_call: -; clone_size: -; j_call: TRBJ1-4; cdr3_nt: TGTGCCAGCAGTTCTGGGTTGAATGAAAAACTGTTTTTT; cdr3_aa: CASSSGLNEKLFF
v_call: TRBV6-5; d_call: -; clone_size: -; j_call: TRBJ1-5; cdr3_nt: TGTGCCAGCAGTTACTCGGCAGGGGTGGGTCAGCCCCAGCATTTT; cdr3_aa: CASSYSAGVGQPQHF
v_call: TRBV3-1/TRBV3-2; d_call: TRBD2; clone_size: -; j_call: TRBJ2-1; cdr3_nt: TGTGCCAGCAGCCAAGCTCCGCCCGTACTAGCGGGGAGTAACAATGAGCAGTTCTTC; cdr3_aa: CASSQAPPVLAGSNNEQFF
v_call: TRBV19; d_call: -; clone_size: -; j_call: TRBJ1-1; cdr3_nt: TGTGCCAGTAGTATATTCCCCCGGGAGAACACTGAAGCTTTCTTT; cdr3_aa: CASSIFPRENTEAFF
v_call: TRBV3-1/TRBV3-2; d_call: -; clone_size: few; j_call: TRBJ2-2; cdr3_nt: TGTGCCAGCAGCCAAGATATAACGGCCGGGGAGCTGTTTTTT; cdr3_aa: CASSQDITAGELFF
v_call: TRBV5-6; d_call: -; clone_size: -; j_call: TRBJ1-2; cdr3_nt: TGTGCCAGCAGCTTGGGAGTTAATGGCTACACCTTC; cdr3_aa: CASSLGVNGYTF
v_call: TRBV29-1; d_call: -; clone_size: once; j_call: TRBJ1-3; cdr3_nt: TGCAGCGGTATCTCCTCTGGAAACACCATATATTTT; cdr3_aa: CSGISSGNTIYF
v_call: TRBV2; d_call: -; clone_size: -; j_call: TRBJ1-3; cdr3_nt: TGTGCCAGCAGTGAATTCGGGGGTAGCGGAAACACCATATATTTT; cdr3_aa: CASSEFGGSGNTIYF
v_call: TRBV7-2; d_call: TRBD1; clone_size: -; j_call: TRBJ2-3; cdr3_nt: TGTGCCCCCGGTAGCTTACCCTCGACAGGGTCCAGCACAGATACGCAGTATTTT; cdr3_aa: CAPGSLPSTGSSTDTQYF
v_call: TRBV27; d_call: TRBD2; clone_size: -; j_call: TRBJ2-1; cdr3_nt: TGTGCCAGCAGGCGTAGGACTAGCGGGAGCACCTACAATGAGCAGTTCTTC; cdr3_aa: CASRRRTSGSTYNEQFF
v_call: TRBV6-5; d_call: TRBD1; clone_size: once; j_call: TRBJ1-1; cdr3_nt: TGTGCCAGCAGCTCAGACCCAGGGGGGAACACTGAAGCTTTCTTT; cdr3_aa: CASSSDPGGNTEAFF
v_call: TRBV7-2; d_call: -; clone_size: -; j_call: TRBJ1-3; cdr3_nt: TGTGCCAGCAGCCCGGGACATTTCTCTGGAAACACCATATATTTT; cdr3_aa: CASSPGHFSGNTIYF
v_call: TRBV3-1/TRBV3-2; d_call: -; clone_size: -; j_call: TRBJ1-1; cdr3_nt: TGTGCCAGCAGCCCCCGGGGACGTAATCGGGGAGCTTTCTTT; cdr3_aa: CASSPRGRNRGAFF